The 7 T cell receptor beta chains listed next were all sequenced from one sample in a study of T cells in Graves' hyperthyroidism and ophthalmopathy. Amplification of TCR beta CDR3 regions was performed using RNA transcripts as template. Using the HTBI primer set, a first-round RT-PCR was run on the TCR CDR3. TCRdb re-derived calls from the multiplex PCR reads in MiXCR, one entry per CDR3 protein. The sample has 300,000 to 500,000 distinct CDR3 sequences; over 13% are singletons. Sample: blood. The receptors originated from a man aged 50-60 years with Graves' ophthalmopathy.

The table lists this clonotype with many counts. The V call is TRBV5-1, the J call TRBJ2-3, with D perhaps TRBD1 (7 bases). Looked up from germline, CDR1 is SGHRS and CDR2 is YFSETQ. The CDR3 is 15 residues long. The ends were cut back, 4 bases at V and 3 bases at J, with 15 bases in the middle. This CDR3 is CASSRGGGGTDTQYF. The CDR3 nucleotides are TGCGCCAGCAGCCGCGGAGGGGGCGGGACAGATACGCAGTATTTT.

The DNA of the CDR3 is TGTGCCAGCGGGCGGACGACCCAAGAGACCCAGTACTTC. Its translation is CASGRTTQETQYF. The chain links TRBV7-8 to TRBJ2-5, with unresolved D. Deletions cut 8 bases from V and 1 base from J, with 11 bases between. Germline V lookup: CDR1 SGHVS, CDR2 FQNEAQ. The CDR3 is 13 amino acids.

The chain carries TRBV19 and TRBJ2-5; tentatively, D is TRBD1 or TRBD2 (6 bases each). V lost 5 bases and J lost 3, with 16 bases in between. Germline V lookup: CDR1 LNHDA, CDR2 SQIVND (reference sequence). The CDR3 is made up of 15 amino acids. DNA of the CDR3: TGTGCCAGTAGTCTGGGGGGCGCCCAAAAAGAGACCCAGTACTTC. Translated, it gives CASSLGGAQKETQYF. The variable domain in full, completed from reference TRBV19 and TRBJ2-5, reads DGGITQSPKYLFRKEGQNVTLSCEQNLNHDAMYWYRQDPGQGLRLIYYSQIVNDFQKGDIAEGYSVSREKKESFPLTVTSAQKNPTAFYLCASSLGGAQKETQYFGPGTRLLVL.

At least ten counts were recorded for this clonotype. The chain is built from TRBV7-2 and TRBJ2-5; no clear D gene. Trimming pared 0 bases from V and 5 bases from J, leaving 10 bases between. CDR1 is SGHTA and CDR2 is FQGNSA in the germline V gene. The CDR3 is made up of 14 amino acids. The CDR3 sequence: CASSLAGLGETQYF. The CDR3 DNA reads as TGTGCCAGCAGCTTAGCGGGTTTGGGTGAGACCCAGTACTTC.

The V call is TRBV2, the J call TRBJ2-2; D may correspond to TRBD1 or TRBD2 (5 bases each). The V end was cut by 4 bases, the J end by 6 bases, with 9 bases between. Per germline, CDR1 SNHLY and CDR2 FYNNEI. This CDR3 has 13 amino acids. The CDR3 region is CASSVSGPGELFF. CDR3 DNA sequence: TGTGCCAGCAGTGTATCGGGGCCCGGGGAGCTGTTTTTT.

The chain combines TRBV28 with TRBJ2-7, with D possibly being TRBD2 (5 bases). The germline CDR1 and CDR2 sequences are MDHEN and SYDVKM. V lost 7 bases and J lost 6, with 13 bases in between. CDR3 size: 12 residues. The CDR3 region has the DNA TGTGCCAGCATTTCCAACGGAGGCGAGCAGTACTTC. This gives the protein CASISNGGEQYF.

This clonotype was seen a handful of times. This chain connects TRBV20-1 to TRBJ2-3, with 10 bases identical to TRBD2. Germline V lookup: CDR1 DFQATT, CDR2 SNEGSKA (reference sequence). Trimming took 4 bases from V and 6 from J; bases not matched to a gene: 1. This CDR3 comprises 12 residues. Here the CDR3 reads CSAKRGGDTQYF. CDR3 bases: TGCAGTGCTAAGCGGGGGGGGGATACGCAGTATTTT.